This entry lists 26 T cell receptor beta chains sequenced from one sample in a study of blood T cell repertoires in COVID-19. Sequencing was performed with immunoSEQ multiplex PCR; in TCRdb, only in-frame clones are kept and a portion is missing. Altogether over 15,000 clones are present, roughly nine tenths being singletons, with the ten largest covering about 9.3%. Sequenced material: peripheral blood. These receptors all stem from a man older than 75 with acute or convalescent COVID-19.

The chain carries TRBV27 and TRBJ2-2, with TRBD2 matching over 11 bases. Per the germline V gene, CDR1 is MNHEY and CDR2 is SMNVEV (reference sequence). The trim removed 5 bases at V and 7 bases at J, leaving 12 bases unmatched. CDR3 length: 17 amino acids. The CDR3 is CASSLSDSGRGNGELFF. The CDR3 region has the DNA TGTGCCAGCAGTCTCTCCGATAGCGGGAGGGGAAACGGGGAGCTGTTTTTT.

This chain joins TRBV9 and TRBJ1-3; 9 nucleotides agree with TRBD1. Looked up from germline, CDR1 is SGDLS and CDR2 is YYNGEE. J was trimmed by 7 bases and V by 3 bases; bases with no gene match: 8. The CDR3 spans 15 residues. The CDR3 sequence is CASSAPGTGTNTIYF. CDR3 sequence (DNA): TGTGCCAGCAGCGCCCCCGGGACAGGGACGAACACCATATATTTT.

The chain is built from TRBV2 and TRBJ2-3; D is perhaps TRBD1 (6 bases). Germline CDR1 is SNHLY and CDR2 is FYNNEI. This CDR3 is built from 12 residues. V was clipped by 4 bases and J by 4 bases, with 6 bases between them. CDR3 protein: CASSGGPDTQYF. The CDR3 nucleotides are TGTGCCAGCAGTGGGGGGCCAGATACGCAGTATTTT.

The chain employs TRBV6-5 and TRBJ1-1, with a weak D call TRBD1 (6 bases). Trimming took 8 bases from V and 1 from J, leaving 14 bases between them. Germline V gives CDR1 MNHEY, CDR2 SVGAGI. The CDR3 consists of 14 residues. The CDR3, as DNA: TGTGCCAGCTCCGCCGGGGGGGCGAACACTGAAGCTTTCTTT. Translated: CASSAGGANTEAFF.

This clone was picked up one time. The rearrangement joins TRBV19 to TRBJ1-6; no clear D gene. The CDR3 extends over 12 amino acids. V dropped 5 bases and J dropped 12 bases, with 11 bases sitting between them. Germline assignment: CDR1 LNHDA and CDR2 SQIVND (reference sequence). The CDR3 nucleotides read TGTGCCAGTAGTCTAATCGGTGGACCCCTCCACTTT. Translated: CASSLIGGPLHF.

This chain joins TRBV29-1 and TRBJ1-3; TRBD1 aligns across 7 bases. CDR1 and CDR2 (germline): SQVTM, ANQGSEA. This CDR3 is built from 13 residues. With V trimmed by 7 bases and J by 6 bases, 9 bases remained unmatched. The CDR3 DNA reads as TGCAGCGCATCGACAGGGCTCGCAAACACCATATATTTT. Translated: CSASTGLANTIYF.

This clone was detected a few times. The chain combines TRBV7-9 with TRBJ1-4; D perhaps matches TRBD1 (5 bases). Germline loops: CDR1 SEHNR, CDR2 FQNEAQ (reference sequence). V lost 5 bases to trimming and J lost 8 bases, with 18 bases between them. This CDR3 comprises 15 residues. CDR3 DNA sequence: TGTGCCAGCAGCCTTTCCAGGGCAGGTAACGAAAAACTGTTTTTT. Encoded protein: CASSLSRAGNEKLFF.

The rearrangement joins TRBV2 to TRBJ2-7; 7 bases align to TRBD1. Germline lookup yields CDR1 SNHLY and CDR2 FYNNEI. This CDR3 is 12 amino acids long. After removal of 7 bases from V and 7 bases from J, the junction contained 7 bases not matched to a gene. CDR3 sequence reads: CASTKGAGEQYF. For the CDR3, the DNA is TGTGCCAGCACAAAGGGGGCGGGTGAGCAGTACTTC.

The chain's CDR3 is CSAQESTGITEAFF. CDR3 sequence (DNA): TGCAGCGCCCAGGAATCGACAGGAATCACTGAAGCTTTCTTT. The V and J genes are TRBV29-1 and TRBJ1-1; D may be TRBD1 (6 bases). The CDR3 loop spans 14 amino acids. Deletions cut 7 bases from V and 4 bases from J, with 19 bases between. CDR1 and CDR2 (germline): SQVTM, ANQGSEA.

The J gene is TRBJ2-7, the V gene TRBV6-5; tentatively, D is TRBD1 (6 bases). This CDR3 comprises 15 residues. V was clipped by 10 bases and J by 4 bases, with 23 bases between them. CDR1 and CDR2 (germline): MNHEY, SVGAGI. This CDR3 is CATFEGEIATYEQYF. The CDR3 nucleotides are TGTGCCACTTTCGAGGGGGAGATAGCTACTTACGAGCAGTACTTC.

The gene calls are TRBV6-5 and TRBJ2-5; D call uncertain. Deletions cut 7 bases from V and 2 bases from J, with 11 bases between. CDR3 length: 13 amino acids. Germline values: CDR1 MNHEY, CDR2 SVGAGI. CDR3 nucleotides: TGTGCCAGCAATAACGGGTTACAAGAGACCCAGTACTTC. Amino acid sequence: CASNNGLQETQYF.

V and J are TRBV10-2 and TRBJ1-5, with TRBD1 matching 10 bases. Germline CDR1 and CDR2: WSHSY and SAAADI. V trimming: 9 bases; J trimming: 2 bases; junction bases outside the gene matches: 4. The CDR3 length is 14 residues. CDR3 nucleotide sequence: TGCGCCAGTAGGACAGGGGGTGGCAATCAGCCCCAGCATTTT. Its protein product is CASRTGGGNQPQHF.

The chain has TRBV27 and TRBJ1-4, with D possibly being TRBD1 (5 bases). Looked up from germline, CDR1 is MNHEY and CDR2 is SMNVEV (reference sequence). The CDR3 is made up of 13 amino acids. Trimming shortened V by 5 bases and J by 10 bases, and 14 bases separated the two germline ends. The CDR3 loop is CASSLNAGGKLFF. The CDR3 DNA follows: TGTGCCAGCAGTCTGAACGCCGGGGGAAAACTGTTTTTT. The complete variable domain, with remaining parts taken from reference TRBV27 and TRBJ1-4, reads EAQVTQNPRYLITVTGKKLTVTCSQNMNHEYMSWYRQDPGLGLRQIYYSMNVEVTDKGDVPEGYKVSRKEKRNFPLILESPSPNQTSLYFCASSLNAGGKLFFGSGTQLSVL.

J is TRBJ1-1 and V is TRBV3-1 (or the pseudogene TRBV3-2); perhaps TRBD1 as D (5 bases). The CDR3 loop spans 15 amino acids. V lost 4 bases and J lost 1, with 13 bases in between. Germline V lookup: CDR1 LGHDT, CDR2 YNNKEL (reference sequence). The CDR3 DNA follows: TGTGCCAGCAGCCTTCAATGGGGGGGGAACACTGAAGCTTTCTTT. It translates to CASSLQWGGNTEAFF.

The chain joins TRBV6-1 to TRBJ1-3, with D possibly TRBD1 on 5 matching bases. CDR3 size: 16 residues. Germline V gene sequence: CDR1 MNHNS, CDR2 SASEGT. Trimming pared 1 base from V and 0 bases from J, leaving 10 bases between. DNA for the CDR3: TGTGCCAGCAGTGAAGGACAGATCAACTCTGGAAACACCATATATTTT. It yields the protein CASSEGQINSGNTIYF.

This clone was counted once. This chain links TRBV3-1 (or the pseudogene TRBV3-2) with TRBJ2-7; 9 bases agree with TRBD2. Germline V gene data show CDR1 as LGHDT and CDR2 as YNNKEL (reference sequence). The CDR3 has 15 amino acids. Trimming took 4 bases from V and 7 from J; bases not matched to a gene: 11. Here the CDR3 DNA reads TGTGCCAGCAGCCCGCCGGGCAGGGCGGGGGGGGAGCAGTACTTC. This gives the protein CASSPPGRAGGEQYF.

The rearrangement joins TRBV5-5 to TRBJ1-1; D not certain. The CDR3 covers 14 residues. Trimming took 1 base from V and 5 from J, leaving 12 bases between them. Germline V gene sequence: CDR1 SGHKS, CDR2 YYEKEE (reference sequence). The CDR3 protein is CASSLSLLRTEAFF. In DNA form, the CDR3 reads TGTGCCAGCAGCTTGAGCTTATTGAGGACTGAAGCTTTCTTT.

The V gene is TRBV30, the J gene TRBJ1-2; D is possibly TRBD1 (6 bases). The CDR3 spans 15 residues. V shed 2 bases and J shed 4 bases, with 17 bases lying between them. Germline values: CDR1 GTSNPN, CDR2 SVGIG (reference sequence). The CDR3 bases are TGTGCCTGGAGTCCAATACGGACAGCTGCCTATGGCTACACCTTC. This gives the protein CAWSPIRTAAYGYTF.

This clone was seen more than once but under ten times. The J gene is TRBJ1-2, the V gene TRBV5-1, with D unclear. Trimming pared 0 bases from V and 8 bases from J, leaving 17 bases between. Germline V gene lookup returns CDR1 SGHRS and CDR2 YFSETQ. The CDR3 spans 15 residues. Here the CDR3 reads CASSLAAVEVEGYTF. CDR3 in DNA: TGCGCCAGCAGCTTGGCTGCAGTAGAAGTGGAGGGCTACACCTTC.

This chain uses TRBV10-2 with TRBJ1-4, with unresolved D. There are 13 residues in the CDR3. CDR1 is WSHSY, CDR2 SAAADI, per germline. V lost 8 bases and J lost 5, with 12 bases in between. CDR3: CASRLEGNEKLFF. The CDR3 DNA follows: TGCGCCAGCCGACTAGAAGGCAATGAAAAACTGTTTTTT.

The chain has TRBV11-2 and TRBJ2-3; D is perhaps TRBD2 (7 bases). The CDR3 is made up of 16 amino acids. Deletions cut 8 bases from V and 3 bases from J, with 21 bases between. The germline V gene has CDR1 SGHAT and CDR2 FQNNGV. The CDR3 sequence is CASLPIRGGRTDTQYF. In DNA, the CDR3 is TGTGCCAGCCTTCCTATAAGGGGGGGGCGGACAGATACGCAGTATTTT.

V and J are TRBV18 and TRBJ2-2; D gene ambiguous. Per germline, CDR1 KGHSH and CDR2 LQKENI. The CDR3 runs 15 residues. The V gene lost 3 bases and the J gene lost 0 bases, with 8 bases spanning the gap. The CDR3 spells CASSPGSTNTGELFF. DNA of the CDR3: TGTGCCAGCTCACCCGGGTCAACGAACACCGGGGAGCTGTTTTTT.

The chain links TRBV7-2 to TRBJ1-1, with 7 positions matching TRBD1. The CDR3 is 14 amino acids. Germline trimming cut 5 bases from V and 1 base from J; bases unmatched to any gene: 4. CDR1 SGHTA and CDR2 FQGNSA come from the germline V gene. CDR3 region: CASSLGTENTEAFF. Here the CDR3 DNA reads TGTGCCAGCAGCCTAGGGACAGAGAACACTGAAGCTTTCTTT.

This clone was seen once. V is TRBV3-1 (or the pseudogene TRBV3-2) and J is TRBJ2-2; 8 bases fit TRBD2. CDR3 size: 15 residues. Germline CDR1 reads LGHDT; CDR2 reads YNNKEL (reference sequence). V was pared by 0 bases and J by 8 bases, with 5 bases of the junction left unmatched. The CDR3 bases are TGTGCCAGCAGCCAAGATGAGCGGGAGAGAGGGGAGCTGTTTTTT. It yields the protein CASSQDERERGELFF.

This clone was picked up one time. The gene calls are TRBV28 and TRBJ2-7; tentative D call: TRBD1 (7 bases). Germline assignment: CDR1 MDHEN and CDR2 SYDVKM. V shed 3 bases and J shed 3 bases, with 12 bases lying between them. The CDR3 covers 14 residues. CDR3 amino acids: CASSFGGGLYEQYF. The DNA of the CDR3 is TGTGCCAGCAGTTTTGGAGGGGGCCTCTACGAGCAGTACTTC.

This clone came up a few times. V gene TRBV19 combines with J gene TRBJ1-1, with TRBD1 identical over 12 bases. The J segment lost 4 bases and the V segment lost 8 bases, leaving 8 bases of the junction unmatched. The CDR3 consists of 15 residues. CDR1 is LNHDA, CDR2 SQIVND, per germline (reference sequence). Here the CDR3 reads CASGDRGLFSTEAFF. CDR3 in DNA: TGTGCCAGTGGGGACAGGGGGCTTTTTAGCACTGAAGCTTTCTTT.